The text below deals with one T cell receptor beta chain. The antigen remains unidentified. Here immunoSEQ multiplex PCR was the method, and the copy in TCRdb shows in-frame clones only, minus some. The sample has more than 2 million clones; under 97% are singletons. CDR1 is MNHNS, CDR2 SASEGT, per germline. The CDR3 is 15 residues long. V lost 1 base to trimming and J lost 1 base, with 9 bases between them. The sample originates from a study of shared clonotypes between healthy human individuals. Study outcomes and limitations: At large depth, rarefaction still showed sorted-subset sequencing to be incomplete.

In the CD4+ fraction, cells were divided into CD45RA+ naive and CD45RA-negative memory subsets. The sample consisted of naive CD4+ T cells sorted from blood. The subset was: CD45RA+ positively selected. The V call is TRBV6-1, the J call TRBJ2-3, with D uncertain. This TCR was recovered from a man between 18 and 29 years old in good health. DNA for the CDR3: TGTGCCAGCAGTGAAGGTCCCTGGGGCACAGATACGCAGTATTTT. Residues: CASSEGPWGTDTQYF.